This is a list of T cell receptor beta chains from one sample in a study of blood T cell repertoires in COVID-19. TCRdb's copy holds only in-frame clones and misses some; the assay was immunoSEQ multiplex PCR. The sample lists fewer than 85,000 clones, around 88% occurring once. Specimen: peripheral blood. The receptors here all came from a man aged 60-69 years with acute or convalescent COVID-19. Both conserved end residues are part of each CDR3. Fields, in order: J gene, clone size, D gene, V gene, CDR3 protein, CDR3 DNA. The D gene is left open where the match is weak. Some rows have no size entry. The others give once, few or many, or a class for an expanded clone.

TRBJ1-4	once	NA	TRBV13	CASSLGPQKLFF	TGTGCCAGCAGCTTAGGTCCGCAGAAACTGTTTTTT
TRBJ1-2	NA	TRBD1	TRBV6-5	CASTPGTGGFGYTF	TGTGCCAGCACCCCCGGGACAGGGGGTTTTGGCTACACCTTC
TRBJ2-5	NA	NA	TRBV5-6	CASSLSGVETQYF	TGTGCCAGCAGCTTGTCCGGGGTGGAGACCCAGTACTTC
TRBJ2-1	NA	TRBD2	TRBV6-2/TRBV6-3	CASSLPGLAKGNEQFF	TGTGCCAGCAGTTTACCGGGACTAGCTAAGGGCAATGAGCAGTTCTTC
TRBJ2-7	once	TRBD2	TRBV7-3	CASSLTSGGDSYEQYF	TGTGCCAGCAGCTTAACGAGCGGGGGGGATTCCTACGAGCAGTACTTC
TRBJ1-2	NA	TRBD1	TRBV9	CASSAPGTGDYGYTF	TGTGCCAGCAGCGCCCCCGGGACAGGGGACTATGGCTACACCTTC
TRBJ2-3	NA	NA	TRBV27	CASSREGNTDTQYF	TGTGCCAGCTCCCGCGAGGGAAACACAGATACGCAGTATTTT
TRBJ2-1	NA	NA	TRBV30	CAWSVSLVYEQFF	TGTGCCTGGAGTGTAAGCTTAGTATATGAGCAGTTCTTC
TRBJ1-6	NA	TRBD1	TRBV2	CASSRRQGAESYNSPLHF	TGTGCCAGCAGTAGGAGACAGGGGGCGGAATCCTATAATTCACCCCTCCACTTT
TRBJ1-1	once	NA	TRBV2	CASSRSENTEAFF	TGTGCCAGCAGTCGTAGCGAGAACACTGAAGCTTTCTTT
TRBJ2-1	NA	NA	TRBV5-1	CASSFTGAYNEQFF	TGCGCCAGCAGCTTCACGGGGGCCTACAATGAGCAGTTCTTC
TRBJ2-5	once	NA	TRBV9	CASSVEDSQETQYF	TGTGCCAGCAGCGTAGAGGACAGCCAAGAGACCCAGTACTTC
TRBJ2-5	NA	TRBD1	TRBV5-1	CASSLYDRDQETQYF	TGCGCCAGCAGCTTATACGACAGGGACCAAGAGACCCAGTACTTC
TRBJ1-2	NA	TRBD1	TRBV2	CASSESGQGYGYTF	TGTGCCAGCAGTGAATCGGGACAGGGTTATGGCTACACCTTC
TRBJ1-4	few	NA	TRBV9	CASSVSLANEKLFF	TGTGCCAGCAGCGTATCCCTAGCTAATGAAAAACTGTTTTTT
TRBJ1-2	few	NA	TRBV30	CAYRRGGYTF	TGTGCCTACCGACGGGGTGGCTACACCTTC
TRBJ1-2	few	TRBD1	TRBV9	CASSADGTGTYGYTF	TGTGCCAGCAGCGCCGACGGGACAGGGACCTATGGCTACACCTTC
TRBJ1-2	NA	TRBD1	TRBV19	CASSITTGRNYGYTF	TGTGCCAGTAGTATAACGACAGGGAGGAACTATGGCTACACCTTC
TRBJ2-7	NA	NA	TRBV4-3	CASSQDLGLYEQYF	TGCGCCAGCAGCCAAGACCTTGGCCTCTACGAGCAGTACTTC
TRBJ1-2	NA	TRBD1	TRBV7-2	CASSLAGQGIRGYTF	TGTGCCAGCAGCTTAGCGGGACAGGGTATACGTGGCTACACCTTC
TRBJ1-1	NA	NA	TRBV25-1	CASSPGLAEAFF	TGTGCCAGCAGTCCGGGTCTAGCTGAAGCTTTCTTT
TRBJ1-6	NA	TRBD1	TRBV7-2	CASSLAGQSNSPLHF	TGTGCCAGCAGCTTAGCGGGACAGTCTAATTCACCCCTCCACTTT
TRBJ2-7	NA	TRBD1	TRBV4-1	CASSSGQGEYEQYF	TGCGCCAGCAGCTCCGGACAGGGGGAATACGAGCAGTACTTC
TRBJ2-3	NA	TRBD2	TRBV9	CASSPREGITDTQYF	TGTGCCAGCAGCCCGAGGGAGGGGATCACAGATACGCAGTATTTT